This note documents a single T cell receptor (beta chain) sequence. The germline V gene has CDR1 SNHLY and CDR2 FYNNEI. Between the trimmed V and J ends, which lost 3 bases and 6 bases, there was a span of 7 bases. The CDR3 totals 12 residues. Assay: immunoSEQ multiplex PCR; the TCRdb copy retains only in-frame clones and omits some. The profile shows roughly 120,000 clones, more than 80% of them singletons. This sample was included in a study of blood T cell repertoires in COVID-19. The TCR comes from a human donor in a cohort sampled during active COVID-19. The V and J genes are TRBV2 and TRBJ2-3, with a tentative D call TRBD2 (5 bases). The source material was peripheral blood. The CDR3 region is CASSDLADTQYF. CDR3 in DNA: TGTGCCAGCAGTGATCTAGCCGATACGCAGTATTTT.